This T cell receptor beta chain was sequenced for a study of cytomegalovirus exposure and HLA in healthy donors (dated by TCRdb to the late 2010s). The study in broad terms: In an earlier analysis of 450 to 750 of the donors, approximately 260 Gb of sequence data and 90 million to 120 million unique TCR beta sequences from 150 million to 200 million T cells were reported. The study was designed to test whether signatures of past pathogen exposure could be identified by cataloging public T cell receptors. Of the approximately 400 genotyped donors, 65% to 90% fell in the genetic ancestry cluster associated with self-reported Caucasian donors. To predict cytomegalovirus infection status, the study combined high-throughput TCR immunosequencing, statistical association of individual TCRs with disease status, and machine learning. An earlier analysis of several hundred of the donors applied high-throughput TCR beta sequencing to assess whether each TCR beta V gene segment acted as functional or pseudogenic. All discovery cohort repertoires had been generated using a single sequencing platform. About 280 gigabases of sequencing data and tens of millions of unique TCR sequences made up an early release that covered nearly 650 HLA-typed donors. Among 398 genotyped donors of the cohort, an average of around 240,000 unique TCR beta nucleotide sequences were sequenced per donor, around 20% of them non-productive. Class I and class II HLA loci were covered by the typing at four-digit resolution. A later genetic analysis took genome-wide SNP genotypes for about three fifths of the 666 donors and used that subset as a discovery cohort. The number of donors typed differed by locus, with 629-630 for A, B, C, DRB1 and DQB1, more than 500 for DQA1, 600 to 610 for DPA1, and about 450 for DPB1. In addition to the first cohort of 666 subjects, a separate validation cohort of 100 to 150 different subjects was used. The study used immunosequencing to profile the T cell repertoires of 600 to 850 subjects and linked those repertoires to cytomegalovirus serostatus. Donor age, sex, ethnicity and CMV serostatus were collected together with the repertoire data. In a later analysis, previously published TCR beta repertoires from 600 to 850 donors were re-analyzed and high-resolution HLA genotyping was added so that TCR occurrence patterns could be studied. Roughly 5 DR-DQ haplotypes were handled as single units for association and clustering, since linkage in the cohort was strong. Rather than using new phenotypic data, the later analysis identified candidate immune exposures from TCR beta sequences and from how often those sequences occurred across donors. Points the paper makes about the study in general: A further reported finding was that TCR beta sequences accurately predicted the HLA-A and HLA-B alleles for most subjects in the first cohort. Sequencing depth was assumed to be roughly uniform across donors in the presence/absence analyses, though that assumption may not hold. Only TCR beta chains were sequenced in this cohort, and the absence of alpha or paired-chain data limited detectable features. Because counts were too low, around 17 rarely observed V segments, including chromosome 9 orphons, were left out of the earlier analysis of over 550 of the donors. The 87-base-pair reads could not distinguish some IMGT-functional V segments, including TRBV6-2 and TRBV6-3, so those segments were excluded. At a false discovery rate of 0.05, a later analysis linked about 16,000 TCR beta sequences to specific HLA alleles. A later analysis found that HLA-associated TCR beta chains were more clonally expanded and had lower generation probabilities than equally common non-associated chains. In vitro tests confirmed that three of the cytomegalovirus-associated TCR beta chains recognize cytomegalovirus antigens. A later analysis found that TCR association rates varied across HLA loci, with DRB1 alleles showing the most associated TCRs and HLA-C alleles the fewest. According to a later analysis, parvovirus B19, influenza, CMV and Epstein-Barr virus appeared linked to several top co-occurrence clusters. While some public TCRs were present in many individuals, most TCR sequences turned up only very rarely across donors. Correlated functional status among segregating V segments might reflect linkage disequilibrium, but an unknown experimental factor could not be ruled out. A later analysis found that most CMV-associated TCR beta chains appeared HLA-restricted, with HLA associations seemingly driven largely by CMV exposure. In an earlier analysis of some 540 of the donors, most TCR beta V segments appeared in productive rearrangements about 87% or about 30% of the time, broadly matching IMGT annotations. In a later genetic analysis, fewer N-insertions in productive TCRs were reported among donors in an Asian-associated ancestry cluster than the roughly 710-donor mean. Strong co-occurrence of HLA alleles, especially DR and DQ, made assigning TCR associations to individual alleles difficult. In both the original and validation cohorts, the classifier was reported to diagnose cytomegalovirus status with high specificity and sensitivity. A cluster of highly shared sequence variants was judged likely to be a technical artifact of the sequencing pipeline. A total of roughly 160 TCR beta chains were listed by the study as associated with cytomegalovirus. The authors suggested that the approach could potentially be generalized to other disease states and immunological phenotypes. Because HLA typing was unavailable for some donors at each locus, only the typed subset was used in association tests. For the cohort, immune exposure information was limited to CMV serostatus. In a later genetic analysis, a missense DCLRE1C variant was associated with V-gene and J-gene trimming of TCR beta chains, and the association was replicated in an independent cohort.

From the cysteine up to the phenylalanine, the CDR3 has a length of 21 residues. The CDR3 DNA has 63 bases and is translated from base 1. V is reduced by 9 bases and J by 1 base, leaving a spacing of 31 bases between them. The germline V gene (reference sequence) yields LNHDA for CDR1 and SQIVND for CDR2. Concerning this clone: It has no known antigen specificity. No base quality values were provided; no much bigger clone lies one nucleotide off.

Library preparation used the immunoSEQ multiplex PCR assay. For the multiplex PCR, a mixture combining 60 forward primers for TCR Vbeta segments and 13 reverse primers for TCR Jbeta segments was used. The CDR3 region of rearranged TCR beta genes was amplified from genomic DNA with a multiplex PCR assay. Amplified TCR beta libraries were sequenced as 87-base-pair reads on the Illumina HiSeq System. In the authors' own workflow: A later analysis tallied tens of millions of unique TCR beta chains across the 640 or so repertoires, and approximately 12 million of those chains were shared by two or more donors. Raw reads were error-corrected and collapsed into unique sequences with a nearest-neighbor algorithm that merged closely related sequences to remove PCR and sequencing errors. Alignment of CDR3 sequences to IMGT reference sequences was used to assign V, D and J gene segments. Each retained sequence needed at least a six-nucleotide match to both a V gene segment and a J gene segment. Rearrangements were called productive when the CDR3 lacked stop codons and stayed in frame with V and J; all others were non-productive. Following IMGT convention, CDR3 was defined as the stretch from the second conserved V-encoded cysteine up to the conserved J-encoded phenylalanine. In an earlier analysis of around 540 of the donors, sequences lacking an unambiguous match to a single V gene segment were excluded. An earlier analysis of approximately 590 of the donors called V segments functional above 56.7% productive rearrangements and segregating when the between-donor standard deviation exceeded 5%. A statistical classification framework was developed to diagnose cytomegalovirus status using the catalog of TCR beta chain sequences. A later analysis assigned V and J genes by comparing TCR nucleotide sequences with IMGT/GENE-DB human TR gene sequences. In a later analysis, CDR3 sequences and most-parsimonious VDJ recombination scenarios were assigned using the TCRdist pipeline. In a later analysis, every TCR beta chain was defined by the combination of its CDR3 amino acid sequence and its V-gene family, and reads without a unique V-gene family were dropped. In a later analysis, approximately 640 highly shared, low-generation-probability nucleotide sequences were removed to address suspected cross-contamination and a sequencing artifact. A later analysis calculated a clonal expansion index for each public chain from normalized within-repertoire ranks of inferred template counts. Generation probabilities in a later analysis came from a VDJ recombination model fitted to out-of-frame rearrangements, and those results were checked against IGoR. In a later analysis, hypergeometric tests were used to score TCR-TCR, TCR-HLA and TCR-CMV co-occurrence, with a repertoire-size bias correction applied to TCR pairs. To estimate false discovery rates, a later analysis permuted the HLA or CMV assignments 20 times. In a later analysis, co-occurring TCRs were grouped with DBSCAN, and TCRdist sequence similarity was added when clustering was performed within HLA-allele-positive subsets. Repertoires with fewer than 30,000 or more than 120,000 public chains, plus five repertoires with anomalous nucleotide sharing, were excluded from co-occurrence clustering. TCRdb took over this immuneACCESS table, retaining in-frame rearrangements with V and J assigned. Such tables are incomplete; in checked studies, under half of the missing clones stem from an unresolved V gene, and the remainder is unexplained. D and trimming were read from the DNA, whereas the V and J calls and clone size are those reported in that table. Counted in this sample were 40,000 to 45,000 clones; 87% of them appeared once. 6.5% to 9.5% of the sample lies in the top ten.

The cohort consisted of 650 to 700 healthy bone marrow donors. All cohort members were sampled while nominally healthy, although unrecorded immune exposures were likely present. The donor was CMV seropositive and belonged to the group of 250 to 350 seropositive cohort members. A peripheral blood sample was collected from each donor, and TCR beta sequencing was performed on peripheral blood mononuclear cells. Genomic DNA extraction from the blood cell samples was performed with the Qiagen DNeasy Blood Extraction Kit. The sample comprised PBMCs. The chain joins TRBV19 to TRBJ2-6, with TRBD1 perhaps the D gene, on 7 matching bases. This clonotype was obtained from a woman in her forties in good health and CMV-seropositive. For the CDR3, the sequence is CASGDRDSLWSGGSGANVLTF. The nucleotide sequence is TGTGCCAGCGGCGACCGGGACAGCTTGTGGTCCGGGGGATCTGGGGCCAACGTCCTGACTTTC.